This T cell receptor (beta chain) was observed in a study of glioma-infiltrating T cells after dendritic cell vaccination. TCRdb's copy holds only in-frame clones and misses some; the assay was immunoSEQ multiplex PCR. The sample records around 90,000 clones, over 60% being singletons. This clone was found a few times. Losses at the gene ends were 1 base for V and 3 bases for J; bases not matched to a gene: 7. The CDR3 is made up of 17 amino acids. Germline CDR1 reads LNHNV; CDR2 reads YYDKDF (reference sequence). The origin of this receptor is a human donor with glioblastoma. The chain carries TRBV15 and TRBJ2-3; 10 bases fit TRBD2. Sequenced here: blood, sampled before dendritic cell vaccination. The CDR3 sequence: CATSRVSGRRSTDTQYF. The DNA for the CDR3 is TGTGCCACCAGCAGAGTTAGCGGGAGGAGGTCGACAGATACGCAGTATTTT.